The clone carrying this TCR beta chain was observed a handful of times. Antigen unknown. These data belong to a study of identical twins. Study conclusions and caveats: High-abundance cord blood beta clonotypes had fewer insertions; memory repertoires showed none.

TCRdb called the 5' RACE reads again in MiXCR, with one record for every CDR3 protein. In the table there are about 530,000 distinct CDR3 sequences, 20% to 25% of which are singletons. In every case, the donor was a healthy Caucasian. The trim removed 4 bases at V and 3 bases at J, leaving 16 bases unmatched. The CDR3 has 18 amino acids. Per the germline V gene, CDR1 is SGHAT and CDR2 is FQDESV (reference sequence). This sample was shared with a second study, whose subject was yellow fever vaccine responses in identical twins. From that report: Twins reportedly had a vaccine T cell response that seemed partly convergent, partly personalized.

The material sequenced was CD4+ T cells sorted from blood. The V call is TRBV11-1, the J call TRBJ1-1; 8 bases fit TRBD1. The TCR originated in a young woman in good health. DNA for the CDR3: TGTGCCAGCAGCTCCAGGACAGGGTCCCGTGGCACGGACACTGAAGCTTTCTTT. It specifies CASSSRTGSRGTDTEAFF.